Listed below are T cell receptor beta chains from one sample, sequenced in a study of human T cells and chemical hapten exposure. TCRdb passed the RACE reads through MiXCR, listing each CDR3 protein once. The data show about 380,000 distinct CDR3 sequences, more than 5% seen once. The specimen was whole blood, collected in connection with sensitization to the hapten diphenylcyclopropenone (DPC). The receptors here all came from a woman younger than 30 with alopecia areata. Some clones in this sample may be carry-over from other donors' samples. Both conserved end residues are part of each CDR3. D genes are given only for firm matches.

CDR3aa: CASSFGTQQEAFF
v_gene: TRBV28
d_gene: -
j_gene: TRBJ1-1

CDR3aa: CASSLAGTQYF
v_gene: TRBV7-2
d_gene: -
j_gene: TRBJ2-3

CDR3aa: CASSKGQGALDTQYF
v_gene: TRBV7-2
d_gene: TRBD1
j_gene: TRBJ2-3

CDR3aa: CASSLDSWLRQGASGYTF
v_gene: TRBV12-3/TRBV12-4
d_gene: TRBD1
j_gene: TRBJ1-2

CDR3aa: CASSLDSADTQYF
v_gene: TRBV7-9
d_gene: -
j_gene: TRBJ2-3

CDR3aa: CASSRRLGGGPYEQYF
v_gene: TRBV27
d_gene: -
j_gene: TRBJ2-7

CDR3aa: CAISGAGGYEQYF
v_gene: TRBV10-3
d_gene: TRBD1
j_gene: TRBJ2-7

CDR3aa: CASSQMRAQETQYF
v_gene: TRBV4-1
d_gene: -
j_gene: TRBJ2-5

CDR3aa: CASSFLSWGANTEAFF
v_gene: TRBV12-3/TRBV12-4
d_gene: -
j_gene: TRBJ1-1

CDR3aa: CASSQEGLATFF
v_gene: TRBV3-1
d_gene: TRBD2
j_gene: TRBJ2-1